These 21 T cell receptor beta chains were sequenced from one sample in a study of shared clonotypes between healthy human individuals. Profiling relied on immunoSEQ multiplex PCR, and the TCRdb table lists in-frame clones only, not all of them. The table lists about 2.4 million clones, 93% of them singletons. Sequenced: naive CD4+ T cells from PBMCs. Subset given: CD45RA+ positively selected. The receptors shown here come from a man aged 18 to 30 in good health. Some clones in this sample may be carry-over from other donors' samples.

CDR3 residues: CASSYSSLSIQYF. CDR3 nucleotide sequence: TGTGCCAGCAGTTACTCGTCACTATCCATTCAGTACTTC. The V and J genes are TRBV6-5 and TRBJ2-4; D gene unclear. Deletions cut 0 bases from V and 9 bases from J, with 9 bases between. The CDR3 has 13 residues. Germline V CDR1 and CDR2: MNHEY, SVGAGI.

This clone was counted a single time. The gene calls are TRBV11-3 and TRBJ1-1, with unresolved D. The ends were cut back, 4 bases at V and 5 bases at J, with 14 bases in the middle. Germline V gene lookup returns CDR1 SGHNT and CDR2 YENEEA. This CDR3 is built from 14 residues. CDR3 protein: CASSSADGRTEAFF. Written as DNA, the CDR3 is TGTGCCAGCAGCTCGGCAGATGGACGGACTGAAGCTTTCTTT.

This rearrangement joins TRBV28 to TRBJ1-2; 7 bases match TRBD1. Per germline, CDR1 MDHEN and CDR2 SYDVKM. CDR3 length equals 13 residues. Losses at the gene ends were 4 bases for V and 6 bases for J; bases not matched to a gene: 5. This CDR3 reads CASSSDRVDGYTF. Written as DNA, the CDR3 is TGTGCCAGCAGTTCCGACAGGGTCGATGGCTACACCTTC.

This chain uses TRBV4-2 with TRBJ2-5, with D unclear. The better agreement between TRBJ2-7 and the DNA end casts doubt on the J call. The CDR3 extends over 14 amino acids. Germline lookup yields CDR1 LGHNA and CDR2 YNFKEQ. The chain's CDR3 is CASSQGVVAYEQYF. Here the CDR3 DNA reads TGTGCCAGCAGCCAAGGAGTAGTTGCCTACGAGCAGTACTTC.

The chain has TRBV28 and TRBJ2-3; 9 bases fit TRBD2. Germline CDR1 reads MDHEN; CDR2 reads SYDVKM. CDR3 size: 15 residues. Trimming took 8 bases from V and 6 from J; bases not matched to a gene: 12. The CDR3, as DNA: TGTGCCAGCTCGGGGCTAGCGGGGTCTGGGGATACGCAGTATTTT. It encodes CASSGLAGSGDTQYF.

The chain carries TRBV7-2 and TRBJ2-1; D is ambiguous. The CDR3 covers 16 residues. V gave up 1 base and J gave up 4 bases, with 14 bases separating them. Germline V gene lookup returns CDR1 SGHTA and CDR2 FQGNSA. The CDR3 sequence is CASSLEGLNTYNEQFF. CDR3 nucleotide sequence: TGTGCCAGCAGCTTAGAGGGTCTAAACACTTACAATGAGCAGTTCTTC.

The V gene is TRBV7-9, the J gene TRBJ2-1; D possibly corresponds to TRBD1 (7 bases). The CDR3 loop spans 15 amino acids. In germline, CDR1 is SEHNR, CDR2 FQNEAQ (reference sequence). Trimming took 3 bases from V and 10 from J, leaving 19 bases between them. The CDR3 DNA is TGTGCCAGCAGCTTCATGGAGGGGGCTGGGGAGGAGCAGTTCTTC. Its translation is CASSFMEGAGEEQFF.

V usage is TRBV6-1 and J usage is TRBJ2-7; D is ambiguous. The germline V gene encodes CDR1 MNHNS and CDR2 SASEGT. V lost 1 base, J lost 3 bases, and 10 bases lay in between. There are 14 residues in the CDR3. The CDR3 region has the DNA TGTGCCAGCAGTGAAGGCGTCAGACTCTACGAGCAGTACTTC. Amino acid sequence: CASSEGVRLYEQYF.

The chain is built from TRBV11-1 and TRBJ1-2; the D gene is possibly TRBD1 (6 bases). Trimming removed 5 bases at V and 7 bases at J, with 23 bases between. The germline gives CDR1 SGHAT, CDR2 FQDESV (reference sequence). The CDR3 spans 16 residues. CDR3: CASSPPGAPVRSGYTF. The CDR3 DNA reads as TGTGCCAGCAGCCCCCCGGGGGCCCCAGTAAGGAGTGGCTACACCTTC.

This clone was found a few times. The chain combines TRBV29-1 with TRBJ1-1; D ambiguous. Trimming removed 3 bases from V and 5 bases from J, with 10 bases in between. The CDR3 has 12 amino acids. Germline V lookup: CDR1 SQVTM, CDR2 ANQGSEA. For the CDR3, the DNA is TGCAGCGTTGACCTGTGGGATACTGAAGCTTTCTTT. Protein sequence: CSVDLWDTEAFF.

The rearrangement joins TRBV7-9 to TRBJ2-1; no clear D gene. V lost 7 bases and J 11 bases, leaving 12 bases between the germline ends. The CDR3 totals 11 residues. CDR1 and CDR2 from the germline V gene are SEHNR and FQNEAQ (reference sequence). This CDR3 is CASTPLPQQFF. The CDR3, as DNA: TGTGCCAGCACCCCCCTCCCCCAGCAGTTCTTC.

This chain connects TRBV29-1 to TRBJ2-7; tentative D call: TRBD1 (5 bases). With 1 base removed from V and 4 bases from J, the gap between germline ends came to 11 bases. Germline V gene data show CDR1 as SQVTM and CDR2 as ANQGSEA. The CDR3 is made up of 13 amino acids. CDR3 in DNA: TGCAGCGTTGAAGGCGCGGACAAATACGAGCAGTACTTC. Translating gives CSVEGADKYEQYF.

The chain is built from TRBV6-5 and TRBJ1-2; 8 bases line up with TRBD1. The CDR3 covers 13 residues. V gave up 5 bases and J gave up 6 bases; unmatched junction bases: 5. Per germline, CDR1 MNHEY and CDR2 SVGAGI. CDR3 in amino acids: CASSPRTGNGYTF. The CDR3 DNA reads as TGTGCCAGCAGTCCGAGGACAGGGAATGGCTACACCTTC.

The chain combines TRBV27 with TRBJ2-7; 13 positions match TRBD2. The V segment lost 5 bases and the J segment 6 bases; nucleotides outside the gene matches: 13. The CDR3 loop spans 17 amino acids. CDR1 is MNHEY, CDR2 SMNVEV, per germline (reference sequence). The CDR3 DNA sequence: TGTGCCAGCAGTCTCAAATCTAGACTAGCGGGAGGTGGCGAGCAGTACTTC. Amino acid sequence: CASSLKSRLAGGGEQYF.

The J gene is TRBJ2-1, the V gene TRBV5-1, with TRBD2 matching over 9 bases. The CDR3 totals 17 residues. CDR1 is SGHRS, CDR2 YFSETQ, per germline. Trimming took 2 bases from V and 2 from J; bases not matched to a gene: 8. The CDR3 nucleotides are TGCGCCAGCAGCTTTATCAATAGCGGGAGCACCTACAATGAGCAGTTCTTC. Encoded protein: CASSFINSGSTYNEQFF.

This chain uses TRBV10-3 with TRBJ1-3; weak D call: TRBD1 (5 bases). CDR3 length: 15 residues. Germline values: CDR1 ENHRY, CDR2 SYGVKD. Trimming stripped 4 bases from V and 4 bases from J, with 14 bases between. Here the CDR3 DNA reads TGTGCCATCAGTGGGGACGGAGGGTCCGGAAACACCATATATTTT. Translation: CAISGDGGSGNTIYF.

This chain's CDR3 is CASSQGGTGTGASYEQYF. The CDR3 coding sequence is TGCGCCAGCAGCCAAGGGGGGACCGGGACAGGGGCTTCCTACGAGCAGTACTTC. The chain links TRBV4-1 to TRBJ2-7; the match to TRBD1 covers 10 bases. Germline V gene sequence: CDR1 MGHRA, CDR2 YSYEKL. The CDR3 has 18 residues. V lost 1 base and J lost 1; bases outside the gene matches: 10.

This chain connects TRBV6-1 to TRBJ1-4; weak D call: TRBD1 (5 bases). Trimming pared 4 bases from V and 4 bases from J, leaving 10 bases between. This CDR3 has 14 residues. CDR1 MNHNS and CDR2 SASEGT come from the germline V gene. The CDR3 coding sequence is TGTGCCAGCAGTGGCGACAGCTTTAATGAAAAACTGTTTTTT. Translation: CASSGDSFNEKLFF.

With respect to this clone: The sample holds other DNA sequences that translate to the same CDR3. This chain joins TRBV19 and TRBJ1-1; D may be TRBD1 (5 bases). V was cut by 2 bases and J by 1 base, with 8 bases left in between. Germline V gives CDR1 LNHDA, CDR2 SQIVND (reference sequence). The CDR3 is 14 amino acids. The DNA of the CDR3 is TGTGCCAGTAGTATACGGGGGACGAACACTGAAGCTTTCTTT. Amino acids: CASSIRGTNTEAFF.

V and J are TRBV7-3 and TRBJ2-1; TRBD2 matches 7 bases. The V segment lost 7 bases and the J segment 6 bases; nucleotides outside the gene matches: 12. CDR3 size: 15 residues. Germline loops: CDR1 SGHTA, CDR2 FQGTGA. This CDR3 is CASIPDRAGRNEQFF. In DNA form, the CDR3 reads TGTGCCAGCATCCCAGATAGAGCGGGACGCAATGAGCAGTTCTTC.

The chain uses TRBV11-2 and TRBJ1-2, with a possible D match to TRBD1 (6 bases). CDR3 length equals 16 residues. V was clipped by 5 bases and J by 5 bases, with 21 bases between them. Germline V CDR1 and CDR2: SGHAT, FQNNGV. As DNA, the CDR3 is TGTGCCAGCAGCCACACCACGTGGACAGTAGAGTATGGCTACACCTTC. As protein: CASSHTTWTVEYGYTF.